The subject of this entry is one TCR beta chain. Its antigen is unknown. All CD8+ T cell subsets were sorted in triplicate at 300,000 cells each. Cells classed as naive CD8+ T cells were CD45RO-CCR7+CD27+CD95-. This CDR3 has 13 amino acids. Per germline, CDR1 MGHDK and CDR2 SYGVNS. The data derive from a study of CXCR3-negative and CXCR3-positive naive CD8 T cells. Study-level background: Libraries each contributed about 1.5 +/- 0.3 million TRB reads, for about 150 million in total.

Broader study findings: TRBV-TRBJ usage was alike in naive CXCR3-negative and CXCR3-positive cells but differed in memory cells.

TRB cDNA libraries were made by UMI-labeled 5' RACE. TCRdb re-called the 5' RACE reads and gives one entry per CDR3 protein, without DNA. The sample spans about 130,000 distinct CDR3 sequences; the ten largest clones claim 0.45% to 0.55%. Input material: naive CXCR3- CD8+ T cells from blood. The subset: CD45RO-CCR7+CD27+CD95- naive CD8+ T cells lacking CXCR3 (TNR3-). The TCR was taken from a human donor in good health. Some clones in this sample may be carry-over from other donors' samples. The chain is built from TRBV25-1 and TRBJ2-5. CDR3 loop: CASSEYIGEAQYF.